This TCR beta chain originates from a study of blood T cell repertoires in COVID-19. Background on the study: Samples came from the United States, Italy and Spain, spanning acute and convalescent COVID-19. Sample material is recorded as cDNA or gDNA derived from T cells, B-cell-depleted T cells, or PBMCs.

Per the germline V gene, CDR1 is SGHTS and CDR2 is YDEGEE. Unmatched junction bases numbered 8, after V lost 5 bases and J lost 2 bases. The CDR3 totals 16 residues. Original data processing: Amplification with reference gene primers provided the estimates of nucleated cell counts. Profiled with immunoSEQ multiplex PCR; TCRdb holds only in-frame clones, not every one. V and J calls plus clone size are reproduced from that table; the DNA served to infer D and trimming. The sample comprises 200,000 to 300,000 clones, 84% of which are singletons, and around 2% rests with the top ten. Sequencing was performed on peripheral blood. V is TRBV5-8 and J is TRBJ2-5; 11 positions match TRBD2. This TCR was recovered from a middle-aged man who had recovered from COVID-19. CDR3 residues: CASSLPGTSGQETQYF. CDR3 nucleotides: TGTGCCAGCAGTTTGCCTGGGACTAGCGGTCAAGAGACCCAGTACTTC. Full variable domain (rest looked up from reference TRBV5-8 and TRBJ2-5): EAGVTQSPTHLIKTRGQQATLRCSPISGHTSVYWYQQALGLGLQFLLWYDEGEERNRGNFPPRFSGRQFPNYSSELNVNALELEDSALYLCASSLPGTSGQETQYFGPGTRLLVL.